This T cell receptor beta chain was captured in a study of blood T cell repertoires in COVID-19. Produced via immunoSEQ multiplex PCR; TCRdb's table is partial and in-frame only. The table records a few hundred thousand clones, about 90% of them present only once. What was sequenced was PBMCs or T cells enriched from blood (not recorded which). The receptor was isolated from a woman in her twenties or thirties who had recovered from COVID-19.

The CDR3 DNA follows: TGTGCCAGCAGTGACGGCTATAATTCACCCCTCCACTTT. It specifies CASSDGYNSPLHF. The chain carries TRBV2 and TRBJ1-6, with D hard to call. CDR3 length: 13 residues. Trimming removed 3 bases at V and 3 bases at J, with 3 bases between. Looked up from germline, CDR1 is SNHLY and CDR2 is FYNNEI.